The 12 T cell receptor beta chains below were found in one sample sequenced in a study of control samples from healthy donors and cancer patients. Clones were read by immunoSEQ multiplex PCR, and TCRdb kept only the in-frame ones, dropping some. The data contain 150,000 or so clones, 93% of them singletons. The sequenced material came from blood. The receptors here all came from a young man in good health.

The chain uses TRBV2 and TRBJ2-7; weak D call: TRBD1 (5 bases). CDR1 is SNHLY and CDR2 is FYNNEI in the germline V gene. This CDR3 has 12 amino acids. V shed 5 bases and J shed 2 bases, with 7 bases lying between them. CDR3 in amino acids: CASSTGTYEQYF. The CDR3 bases are TGTGCCAGCAGTACAGGTACCTACGAGCAGTACTTC.

The chain uses TRBV6-5 and TRBJ1-5; the D is unclear. The CDR3 sequence is 10 residues long. Trimming took off 11 bases at V and 6 bases at J, with 8 bases between the two ends. The germline CDR1 and CDR2 sequences are MNHEY and SVGAGI. CDR3 amino acids: CAVGFQPQHF. As DNA, the CDR3 is TGTGCCGTAGGGTTTCAGCCCCAGCATTTT.

The CDR3 DNA sequence: TGTGCCAGCAGGCTTACAGGGTCAAATAATTCACCCCTCCACTTT. This gives the protein CASRLTGSNNSPLHF. The genes are TRBV28 and TRBJ1-6, with TRBD1 as a possible D gene (6 bases). CDR3 size: 15 residues. Germline V lookup: CDR1 MDHEN, CDR2 SYDVKM. The ends were cut back, 6 bases at V and 5 bases at J, with 14 bases in the middle.

The V gene is TRBV28, the J gene TRBJ1-2; D is possibly TRBD1 (5 bases). Trimming cost V 7 bases and J 7 bases, with 13 bases left between them. The CDR3 is 12 amino acids. Germline CDR1 is MDHEN and CDR2 is SYDVKM. In DNA form, the CDR3 reads TGTGCCAGCATGAGGGAGAGGGGTGGCTACACCTTC. Translated, it gives CASMRERGGYTF.

The rearrangement joins TRBV27 to TRBJ2-2, with 7 bases identical to TRBD2. Trimming took 6 bases from V and 2 from J; bases not matched to a gene: 15. The CDR3 length is 18 residues. Germline V lookup: CDR1 MNHEY, CDR2 SMNVEV (reference sequence). The CDR3 here is CASRRRLAKFENTGELFF. The CDR3 nucleotides read TGTGCCAGCAGACGCCGACTAGCCAAATTTGAAAACACCGGGGAGCTGTTTTTT.

V and J are TRBV18 and TRBJ1-4; D gene uncertain. V was cut by 2 bases and J by 5 bases, with 18 bases left in between. The CDR3 loop spans 17 amino acids. Per the germline V gene, CDR1 is KGHSH and CDR2 is LQKENI. CDR3 in DNA: TGTGCCAGCTCACCAGGCAGAGTGGGAACTACAAATGAAAAACTGTTTTTT. It encodes CASSPGRVGTTNEKLFF.

The chain combines TRBV20-1 with TRBJ2-5, with D possibly TRBD2 on 7 matching bases. The V gene lost 3 bases and the J gene lost 5 bases, with 13 bases spanning the gap. Germline V gene lookup returns CDR1 DFQATT and CDR2 SNEGSKA (reference sequence). The CDR3 consists of 13 residues. CDR3 sequence: CSASSGGWETQYF. CDR3 DNA sequence: TGCAGTGCTAGTTCGGGGGGCTGGGAGACCCAGTACTTC.

V and J are TRBV11-2 and TRBJ2-7; 7 nucleotides match TRBD1. The CDR3 is 15 residues long. Germline lookup yields CDR1 SGHAT and CDR2 FQNNGV. V lost 0 bases to trimming and J lost 0 bases; unmatched junction nucleotides: 2. CDR3 DNA sequence: TGTGCCAGCAGCTTAGAGGGGACAGTCTCCTACGAGCAGTACTTC. Protein: CASSLEGTVSYEQYF.

Only a few counts were recorded for this clone. The J gene is TRBJ1-2, the V gene TRBV3-1 (or the pseudogene TRBV3-2); a weak D match, TRBD1 (5 bases). V gave up 1 base and J gave up 5 bases, with 8 bases separating them. Germline loops: CDR1 LGHDT, CDR2 YNNKEL (reference sequence). This CDR3 region has 13 residues. CDR3 bases: TGTGCCAGCAGCCAAGGGGGGACGTATGGCTACACCTTC. It encodes CASSQGGTYGYTF.

This rearrangement joins TRBV19 to TRBJ1-1; D possibly corresponds to TRBD1 (6 bases). The CDR3 has 12 residues. V was pared by 6 bases and J by 8 bases, with 13 bases between. The V gene's germline CDR1 is LNHDA and CDR2 SQIVND (reference sequence). CDR3 sequence (DNA): TGTGCCAGTAGACAGGGCTTGATAGAAGCTTTCTTT. Translation gives CASRQGLIEAFF. Variable domain in full (rest from reference TRBV19 and TRBJ1-1): DGGITQSPKYLFRKEGQNVTLSCEQNLNHDAMYWYRQDPGQGLRLIYYSQIVNDFQKGDIAEGYSVSREKKESFPLTVTSAQKNPTAFYLCASRQGLIEAFFGQGTRLTVV.

This clone was recorded once. The chain employs TRBV10-1 and TRBJ2-1, with 9 nucleotides matching TRBD1. There are 18 residues in the CDR3. Per the germline V gene, CDR1 is WNHNN and CDR2 is SYGVQD (reference sequence). V shed 3 bases and J 6 bases; nucleotides not matched to a gene: 15. CDR3 DNA sequence: TGCGCCAGCAGTGAAACCCCTTCCGTGACAGGGGGGGTCAATGAGCAGTTCTTC. Translating it yields CASSETPSVTGGVNEQFF.

This chain connects TRBV20-1 to TRBJ1-1, with D hard to call. CDR1 is DFQATT, CDR2 SNEGSKA, per germline (reference sequence). V was cut by 8 bases and J by 0 bases, with 7 bases left in between. The length of the CDR3 is 11 residues. The CDR3: CSPTMNTEAFF. As DNA, the CDR3 is TGCAGTCCCACGATGAACACTGAAGCTTTCTTT.